Listed below are T cell receptor beta chains from one sample, sequenced in a study of CD8 T cells in Susac syndrome. Each CDR3 protein is one row after TCRdb ran MiXCR on the immunoSEQ multiplex PCR reads. The sample yields about 180,000 distinct CDR3 sequences, approximately 95% seen once. The sequencing input was CD8+ T cells from PBMCs. The receptors originated from a human donor with multiple sclerosis. Both conserved end residues are part of each CDR3. A D gene is named only where the DNA matches it firmly. Size values are once, few and many counts, or a class for expanded clones, and some rows have none.

>TRBJ2-5|TRBV9|.|TRBD2
CASSVVGGMGETQYF
TGTGCCAGCAGCGTAGTGGGGGGGATGGGTGAGACCCAGTACTTC
>TRBJ1-1|TRBV29-1|.|.
CSVVWQTNTEAFF
TGCAGCGTTGTATGGCAGACGAACACTGAAGCTTTCTTT
>TRBJ2-1|TRBV27|.|.
CASTSEVGEQFF
TGTGCCAGCACCTCAGAGGTGGGAGAGCAGTTCTTC
>TRBJ2-7|TRBV13|once|.
CASSSYATDYEQYF
TGTGCCAGCAGCTCGTACGCGACAGACTACGAGCAGTACTTC
>TRBJ2-5|TRBV6-5|.|.
CASSVTEKETQYF
TGTGCCAGCAGTGTGACAGAGAAAGAGACCCAGTACTTC
>TRBJ2-1|TRBV3-1|.|.
CASSQGYGYEQFF
TGTGCCAGCAGCCAAGGGTATGGGTATGAGCAGTTCTTC
>TRBJ2-1|TRBV9|.|TRBD2
CASSGAGVYNEQFF
TGTGCCAGCAGCGGAGCGGGAGTCTACAATGAGCAGTTCTTC
>TRBJ2-7|TRBV13|.|.
CASSLSRRGEQYF
TGTGCCAGCAGCCTATCCCGGCGGGGCGAGCAGTACTTC
>TRBJ2-1|TRBV27|.|.
CASGPRTYSYNEQFF
TGTGCCAGCGGGCCCCGGACTTACTCCTACAATGAGCAGTTCTTC
>TRBJ1-2|TRBV19|.|.
CASEDRYDYGYTF
TGTGCCAGTGAGGACAGATACGACTATGGCTACACCTTC
>TRBJ2-3|TRBV13|.|.
CASSPRQKHTDTQYF
TGTGCCAGCAGCCCGAGACAGAAACACACAGATACGCAGTATTTT
>TRBJ1-2|TRBV12-3/TRBV12-4|.|TRBD1
CASSLGAGGDGYTF
TGTGCCAGCAGTTTGGGGGCAGGGGGCGATGGCTACACCTTC
>TRBJ2-3|TRBV27|.|.
CASSLLGTQYF
TGTGCCAGCAGTTTATTGGGAACGCAGTATTTT
>TRBJ1-3|TRBV29-1|.|.
CSVALVVSGNTIYF
TGCAGCGTTGCGCTTGTTGTTTCTGGAAACACCATATATTTT
>TRBJ2-7|TRBV27|once|TRBD1
CASSFGTGGSYEQYF
TGTGCCAGCAGTTTCGGGACAGGGGGGAGCTACGAGCAGTACTTC